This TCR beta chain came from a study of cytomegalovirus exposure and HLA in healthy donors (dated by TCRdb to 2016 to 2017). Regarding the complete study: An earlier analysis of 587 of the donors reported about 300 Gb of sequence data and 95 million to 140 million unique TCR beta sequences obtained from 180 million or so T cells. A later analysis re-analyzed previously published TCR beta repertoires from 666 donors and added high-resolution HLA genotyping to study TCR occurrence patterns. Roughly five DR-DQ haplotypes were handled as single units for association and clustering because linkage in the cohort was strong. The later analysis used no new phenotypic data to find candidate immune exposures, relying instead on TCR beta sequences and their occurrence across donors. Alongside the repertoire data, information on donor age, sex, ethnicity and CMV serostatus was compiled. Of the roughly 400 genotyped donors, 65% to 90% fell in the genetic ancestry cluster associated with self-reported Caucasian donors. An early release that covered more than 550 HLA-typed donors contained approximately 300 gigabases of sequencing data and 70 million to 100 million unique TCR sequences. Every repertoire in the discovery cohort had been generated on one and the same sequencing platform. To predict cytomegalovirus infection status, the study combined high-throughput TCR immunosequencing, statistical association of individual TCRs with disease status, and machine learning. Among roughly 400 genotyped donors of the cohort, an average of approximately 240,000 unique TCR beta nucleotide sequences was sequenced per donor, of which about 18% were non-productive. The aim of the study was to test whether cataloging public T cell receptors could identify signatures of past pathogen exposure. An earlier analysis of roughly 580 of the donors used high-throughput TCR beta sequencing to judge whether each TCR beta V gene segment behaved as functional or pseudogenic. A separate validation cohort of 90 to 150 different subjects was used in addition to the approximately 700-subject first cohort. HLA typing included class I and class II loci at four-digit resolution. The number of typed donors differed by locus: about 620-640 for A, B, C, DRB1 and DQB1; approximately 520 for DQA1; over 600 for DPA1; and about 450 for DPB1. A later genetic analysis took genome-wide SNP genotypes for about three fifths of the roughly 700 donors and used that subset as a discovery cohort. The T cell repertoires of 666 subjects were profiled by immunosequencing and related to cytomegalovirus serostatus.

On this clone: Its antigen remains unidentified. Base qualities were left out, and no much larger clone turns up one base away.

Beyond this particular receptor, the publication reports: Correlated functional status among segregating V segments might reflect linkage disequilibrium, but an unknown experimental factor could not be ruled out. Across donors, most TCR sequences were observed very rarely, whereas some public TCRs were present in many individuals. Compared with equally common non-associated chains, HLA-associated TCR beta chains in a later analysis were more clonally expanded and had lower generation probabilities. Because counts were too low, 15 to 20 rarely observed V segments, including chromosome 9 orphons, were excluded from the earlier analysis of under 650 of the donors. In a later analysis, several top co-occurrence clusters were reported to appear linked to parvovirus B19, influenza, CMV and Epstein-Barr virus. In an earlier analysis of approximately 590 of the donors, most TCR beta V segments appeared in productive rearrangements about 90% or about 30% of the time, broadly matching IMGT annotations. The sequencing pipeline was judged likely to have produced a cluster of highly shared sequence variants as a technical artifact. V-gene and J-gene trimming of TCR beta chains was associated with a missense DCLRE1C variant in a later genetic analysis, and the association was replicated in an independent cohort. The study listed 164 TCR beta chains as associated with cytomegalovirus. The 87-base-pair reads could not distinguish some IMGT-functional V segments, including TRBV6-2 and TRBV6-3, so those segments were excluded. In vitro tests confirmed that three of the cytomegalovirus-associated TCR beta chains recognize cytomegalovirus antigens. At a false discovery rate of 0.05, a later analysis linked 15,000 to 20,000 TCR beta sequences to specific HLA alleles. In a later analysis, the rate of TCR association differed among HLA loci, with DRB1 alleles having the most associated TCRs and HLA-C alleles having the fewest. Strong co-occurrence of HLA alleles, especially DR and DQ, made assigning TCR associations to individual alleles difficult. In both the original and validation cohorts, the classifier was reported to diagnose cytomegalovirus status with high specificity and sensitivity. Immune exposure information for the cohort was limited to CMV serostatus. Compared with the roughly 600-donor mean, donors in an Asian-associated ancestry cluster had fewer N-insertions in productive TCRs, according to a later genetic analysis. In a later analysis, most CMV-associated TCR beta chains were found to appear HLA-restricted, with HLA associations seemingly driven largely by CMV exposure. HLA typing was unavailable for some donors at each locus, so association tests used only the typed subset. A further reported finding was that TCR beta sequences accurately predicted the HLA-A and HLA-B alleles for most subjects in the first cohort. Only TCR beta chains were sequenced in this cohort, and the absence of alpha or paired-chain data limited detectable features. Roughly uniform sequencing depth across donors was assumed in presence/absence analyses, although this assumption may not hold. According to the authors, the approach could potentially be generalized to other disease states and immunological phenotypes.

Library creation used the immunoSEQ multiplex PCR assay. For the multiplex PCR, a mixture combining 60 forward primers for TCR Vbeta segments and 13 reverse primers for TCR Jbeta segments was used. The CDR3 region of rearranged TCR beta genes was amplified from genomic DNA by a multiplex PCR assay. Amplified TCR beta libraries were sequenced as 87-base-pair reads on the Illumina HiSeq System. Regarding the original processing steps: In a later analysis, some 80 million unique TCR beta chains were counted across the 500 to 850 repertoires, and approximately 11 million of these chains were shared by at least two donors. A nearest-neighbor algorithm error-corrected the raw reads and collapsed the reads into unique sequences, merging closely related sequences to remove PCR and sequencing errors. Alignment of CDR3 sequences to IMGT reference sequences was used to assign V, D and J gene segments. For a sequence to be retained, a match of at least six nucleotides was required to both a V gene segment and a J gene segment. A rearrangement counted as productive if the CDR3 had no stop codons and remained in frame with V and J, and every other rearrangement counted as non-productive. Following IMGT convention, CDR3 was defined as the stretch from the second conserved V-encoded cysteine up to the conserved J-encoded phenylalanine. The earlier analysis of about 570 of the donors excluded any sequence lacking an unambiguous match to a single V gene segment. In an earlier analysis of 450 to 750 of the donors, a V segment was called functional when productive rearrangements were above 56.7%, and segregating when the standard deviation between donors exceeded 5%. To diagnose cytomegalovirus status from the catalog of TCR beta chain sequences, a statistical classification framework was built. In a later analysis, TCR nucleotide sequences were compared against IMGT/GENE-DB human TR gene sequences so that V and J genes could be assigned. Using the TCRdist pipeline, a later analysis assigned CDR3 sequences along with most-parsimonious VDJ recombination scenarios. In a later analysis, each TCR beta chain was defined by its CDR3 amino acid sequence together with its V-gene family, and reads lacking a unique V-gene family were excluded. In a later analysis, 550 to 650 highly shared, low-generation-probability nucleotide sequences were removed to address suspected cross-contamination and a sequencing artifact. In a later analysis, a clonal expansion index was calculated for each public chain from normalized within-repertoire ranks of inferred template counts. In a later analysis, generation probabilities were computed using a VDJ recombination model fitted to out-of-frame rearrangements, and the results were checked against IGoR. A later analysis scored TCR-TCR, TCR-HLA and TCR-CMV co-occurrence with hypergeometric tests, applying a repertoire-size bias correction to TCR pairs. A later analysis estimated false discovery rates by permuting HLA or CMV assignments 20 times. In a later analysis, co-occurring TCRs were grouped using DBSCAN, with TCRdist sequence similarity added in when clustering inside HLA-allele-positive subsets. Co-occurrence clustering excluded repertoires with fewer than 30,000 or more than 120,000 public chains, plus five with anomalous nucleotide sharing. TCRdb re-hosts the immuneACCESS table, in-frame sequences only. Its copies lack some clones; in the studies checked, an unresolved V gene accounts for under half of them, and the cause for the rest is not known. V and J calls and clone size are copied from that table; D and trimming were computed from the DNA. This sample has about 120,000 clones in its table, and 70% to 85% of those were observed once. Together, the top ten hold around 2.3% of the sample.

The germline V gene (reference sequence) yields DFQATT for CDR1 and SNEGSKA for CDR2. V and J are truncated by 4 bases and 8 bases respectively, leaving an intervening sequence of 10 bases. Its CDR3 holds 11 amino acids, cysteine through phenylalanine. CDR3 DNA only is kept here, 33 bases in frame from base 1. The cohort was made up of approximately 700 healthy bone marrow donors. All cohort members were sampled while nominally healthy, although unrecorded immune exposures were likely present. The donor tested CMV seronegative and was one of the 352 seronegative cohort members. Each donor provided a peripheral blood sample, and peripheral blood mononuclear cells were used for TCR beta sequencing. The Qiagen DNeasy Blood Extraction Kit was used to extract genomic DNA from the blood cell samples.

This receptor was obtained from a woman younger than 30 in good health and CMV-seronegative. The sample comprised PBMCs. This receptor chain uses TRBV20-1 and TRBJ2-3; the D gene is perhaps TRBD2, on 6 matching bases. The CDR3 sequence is CSAKRDFTQYF. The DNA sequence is TGCAGTGCTAAAAGGGACTTTACGCAGTATTTT.